The TCR beta chain described here comes from a study of CD8 T cells in ankylosing spondylitis. The TCR beta libraries were generated through quantitative 5'-RACE incorporating molecular barcodes. From the 5' RACE reads, TCRdb called clonotypes with MiXCR, one entry per CDR3 protein. The profile shows approximately 150,000 distinct CDR3 sequences, about 32% of them singletons. The CDR3 sequence is 13 residues long. V shed 6 bases and J 0 bases; nucleotides not matched to a gene: 4. The germline CDR1 and CDR2 sequences are DFQATT and SNEGSKA (reference sequence). A note on this clonotype: Its antigen is not known.

Points from the study as a whole: Reactive arthritis synovial fluid and blood previously showed some of these motif variants. Peripheral blood held disease-linked clones only at relatively low frequency, and these were CD8+.

This TCR was sampled from a male donor with ankylosing spondylitis. The rearrangement joins TRBV20-1 to TRBJ2-7; 8 nucleotides align to TRBD2. The sample was synovial fluid, either unsorted or a sorted T cell fraction (not recorded which). CDR3 region: CSAPGLVSYEQYF. The CDR3 nucleotides read TGCAGTGCGCCGGGACTAGTCTCCTACGAGCAGTACTTC.